The 11 T cell receptor beta chains reported below all come from one sample, sequenced in a study of T-cell reconstitution after alpha-beta-depleted transplantation in children. Unique molecular identifiers featured in how the TCRbeta library was prepared. TCRdb fed the PCR reads into MiXCR, producing one record per CDR3 protein. The table lists 500,000 to 600,000 distinct CDR3 sequences, about 33% of them singletons. This sample comprised PBMCs from the stem cell graft donor, obtained from the stem cell graft. The receptors originated from a human donor who donated a stem cell graft to a child with aplastic anemia.

There are a few counts of this clonotype. The chain combines TRBV6-5 with TRBJ2-1; D uncertain. Germline assignment: CDR1 MNHEY and CDR2 SVGAGI. V lost 4 bases to trimming and J lost 0 bases, with 10 bases between them. The CDR3 covers 15 residues. CDR3 region: CASSSPDPSYNEQFF. As DNA, the CDR3 is TGTGCCAGCAGTTCCCCGGACCCCTCCTACAATGAGCAGTTCTTC.

This clonotype was recorded a few times. The chain employs TRBV5-1 and TRBJ1-4; 7 nucleotides match TRBD1. The length of the CDR3 is 14 residues. Germline CDR1 is SGHRS and CDR2 is YFSETQ. Losses at the gene ends were 4 bases for V and 5 bases for J; bases not matched to a gene: 5. CDR3 DNA sequence: TGCGCCAGCAGCGTCCGGGACAGAAATGAAAAACTGTTTTTT. Its translation: CASSVRDRNEKLFF. The whole variable domain, remainder taken from reference TRBV5-1 and TRBJ1-4, is KAGVTQTPRYLIKTRGQQVTLSCSPISGHRSVSWYQQTPGQGLQFLFEYFSETQRNKGNFPGRFSGRQFSNSRSEMNVSTLELGDSALYLCASSVRDRNEKLFFGSGTQLSVL.

In this sample, this clonotype turned up a few times. The chain couples TRBV4-3 to TRBJ2-3; D possibly corresponds to TRBD2 (6 bases). The CDR3 consists of 13 residues. V was pared by 3 bases and J by 8 bases, with 12 bases between. The germline gives CDR1 LGHNA, CDR2 YSLEER. The DNA of the CDR3 is TGCGCCAGCAGCCAGGACGCGGGGTTTACGCAGTATTTT. It is translated as CASSQDAGFTQYF.

This clonotype was detected only a few times. The genes are TRBV20-1 and TRBJ1-2; 9 nucleotides align to TRBD1. There are 14 residues in the CDR3. Germline V CDR1 and CDR2: DFQATT, SNEGSKA (reference sequence). V lost 7 bases, J lost 1 base, and 7 bases stayed unmatched. The CDR3: CSGDRANFNYGYTF. Written as DNA, the CDR3 is TGCAGTGGGGACAGGGCGAATTTTAACTATGGCTACACCTTC.

This clonotype was seen just once. As DNA, the CDR3 is TGTGCCAGTAGTATTTCGTCAGGGGGCTTGAACACTGAAGCTTTCTTT. Amino acid sequence: CASSISSGGLNTEAFF. The chain employs TRBV19 and TRBJ1-1; 8 nucleotides line up with TRBD1. Germline CDR1 LNHDA, CDR2 SQIVND (reference sequence). There are 16 residues in the CDR3. V was pared by 3 bases and J by 0 bases, with 6 bases of the junction left unmatched.

This rearrangement joins TRBV11-3 to TRBJ2-4; D possibly corresponds to TRBD2 (6 bases). The germline V gene encodes CDR1 SGHNT and CDR2 YENEEA. This CDR3 spans 17 amino acids. The germline V and J ends were trimmed by 1 base and 0 bases, with 13 bases remaining between them. CDR3 DNA: TGTGCCAGCAGCTTAGTGCGGGGAATCTCAGCCAAAAACATTCAGTACTTC. It specifies CASSLVRGISAKNIQYF.

The V gene is TRBV5-5, the J gene TRBJ1-5; no clear D gene. Germline assignment: CDR1 SGHKS and CDR2 YYEKEE (reference sequence). The V and J ends lost 4 bases and 11 bases respectively, with 22 bases between them. CDR3 length equals 15 residues. The CDR3 region has the DNA TGTGCCAGCAGCGAGGGAGAGGGTAAACCCTCGGCCCAGCATTTT. Protein sequence: CASSEGEGKPSAQHF.

In this sample, this clonotype turned up many times. This chain joins TRBV20-1 and TRBJ2-5; the D gene is possibly TRBD2 (5 bases). Trimming left V 1 base short and J 4 bases short, with 13 bases between. Germline V CDR1 and CDR2: DFQATT, SNEGSKA (reference sequence). The CDR3 runs to 14 residues. The CDR3 sequence: CSARAVALGETQYF. CDR3 in DNA: TGCAGTGCTAGAGCAGTAGCGCTGGGAGAGACCCAGTACTTC.

The chain joins TRBV5-1 to TRBJ1-1; D not resolved. The V end was cut by 0 bases, the J end by 0 bases, with 12 bases between. This CDR3 has 16 residues. The germline gives CDR1 SGHRS, CDR2 YFSETQ. As DNA, the CDR3 is TGCGCCAGCAGCTTGGCGGCAGGTAGCATGAACACTGAAGCTTTCTTT. Translated, it gives CASSLAAGSMNTEAFF.

This chain links TRBV27 with TRBJ2-5; TRBD1 aligns across 8 bases. Germline CDR1 and CDR2: MNHEY and SMNVEV (reference sequence). The CDR3 runs 14 residues. The V gene end was trimmed by 6 bases and the J gene end by 5 bases; junction bases not matched to a gene: 8. CDR3 loop: CASRYRGTGETQYF. CDR3 bases: TGTGCCAGCAGGTACAGGGGGACGGGGGAGACCCAGTACTTC.

This clonotype was detected once. The chain carries TRBV7-2 and TRBJ2-1, with TRBD1 as a possible D gene (6 bases). This CDR3 is built from 14 residues. Trimming shortened V by 5 bases and J by 3 bases, and 11 bases separated the two germline ends. In germline, CDR1 is SGHTA, CDR2 FQGNSA. The DNA for the CDR3 is TGTGCCAGCAGCCCCGGGACATTCTACAATGAGCAGTTCTTC. This codes for CASSPGTFYNEQFF.